Listed below are T cell receptor beta chains from one sample, sequenced in a study of cytomegalovirus exposure and HLA in healthy donors. Sequencing was performed with immunoSEQ multiplex PCR; in TCRdb, only in-frame clones are kept and a portion is missing. The profile shows 150,000 to 200,000 clones, more than 60% of them singletons. What was sequenced was PBMCs. All receptors derive from a woman aged 30 to 39 in good health and CMV-seronegative. Both conserved end residues are part of each CDR3.

j_call | v_call | cdr3_aa
TRBJ2-2 | TRBV10-3 | CAIRSSGGFNTGELFF
TRBJ2-6 | TRBV28 | CASSRGTGFSGANGLTF
TRBJ2-3 | TRBV10-3 | CAISGGLQKTTDTQYF
TRBJ2-3 | TRBV5-8 | CASSFQRGDTQYF
TRBJ2-1 | TRBV18 | CASSPQGGLLVEQFF
TRBJ1-4 | TRBV25-1 | CASSASQGTAEKLFF
TRBJ2-3 | TRBV19 | CASSTERDTQYF
TRBJ2-7 | TRBV15 | CATSPGGSGVIEQYF
TRBJ1-2 | TRBV6-5 | CASSSPGQGYYGYTF
TRBJ2-2 | TRBV2 | CASCPDRGETGELFF
TRBJ1-1 | TRBV5-1 | CASADGNEAFF
TRBJ1-2 | TRBV6-5 | CATARGGSDYGYTF
TRBJ1-3 | TRBV30 | CAWSVQDRGNTIYF
TRBJ1-4 | TRBV5-1 | CASSLDKGANEKLFF
TRBJ2-2 | TRBV5-4 | CASSLWTPGTGELFF
TRBJ1-3 | TRBV30 | CAWGAGQGGNTIYF
TRBJ2-7 | TRBV11-2 | CASSSLGEQYF
TRBJ1-6 | TRBV7-2 | CASSFFLGQGRNSPLHF
TRBJ2-3 | TRBV13 | CASSSRADTQYF
TRBJ2-2 | TRBV29-1 | CSVPSGGNTGELFF
TRBJ1-3 | TRBV7-9 | CASRGRGHQSSGNTIYF
TRBJ2-7 | TRBV11-3 | CASSFKHGEQYF
TRBJ1-1 | TRBV5-4 | CASTLTGVRTEAFF
TRBJ1-4 | TRBV4-1 | CASSRWGAANEKLFF
TRBJ2-5 | TRBV10-3 | CATEDRGGETQYF
TRBJ1-1 | TRBV19 | CASSIDPPTTGTEAFF
TRBJ1-1 | TRBV18 | CASSPQGETEAFF
TRBJ2-5 | TRBV27 | CASRPSGGGETQYF
TRBJ2-7 | TRBV28 | CASSFRDRARLEQYF
TRBJ1-1 | TRBV29-1 | CSSRQGRYTEAFF
TRBJ1-1 | TRBV9 | CASSTGGPEAFF
TRBJ1-1 | TRBV2 | CASSVDWTEAFF
TRBJ2-7 | TRBV6-5 | CASSYGTGFSYEQYF
TRBJ2-1 | TRBV9 | CASSPQGASAGHEQFF
TRBJ1-1 | TRBV5-1 | CASSGTGYTEAFF
TRBJ2-1 | TRBV28 | CASSLQDKNEQFF
TRBJ2-7 | TRBV18 | CASSVGQGSYEQYF
TRBJ1-6 | TRBV5-4 | CASSLRGQYNSPLHF
TRBJ2-6 | TRBV28 | CASRAGTGAGANVLTF
TRBJ1-2 | TRBV5-1 | CASSLAGNTNYGYTF
TRBJ1-2 | TRBV28 | CASGRGAGYGYTF
TRBJ1-4 | TRBV2 | CANSEGLRAGKLFF
TRBJ1-1 | TRBV14 | CASSQGLRGTGELPRGTEAFF
TRBJ2-1 | TRBV10-3 | CAISVGGINSEQFF
TRBJ2-2 | TRBV5-6 | CASSLEWAGGIVGELFF
TRBJ2-5 | TRBV6-6 | CASLLAGAQETQYF
TRBJ1-1 | TRBV13 | CASSLGLNTEAFF
TRBJ1-1 | TRBV20-1 | CSADRVPEAFF
TRBJ1-6 | TRBV28 | CASTAAGSYNSPLHF
TRBJ1-6 | TRBV13 | CASSLGLARGQPDSPLHF
TRBJ1-2 | TRBV5-1 | CASSLGAAYYGYTF
TRBJ2-2 | TRBV5-8 | CASSYTGLAGGELFF